Presented here are 25 T cell receptor beta chains from one specimen sequenced in a study of blood T cell repertoires in COVID-19. Repertoires were generated with immunoSEQ multiplex PCR, while TCRdb's copy carries only in-frame clones and drops some. This sample has 290,000 or so clones; 65% to 90% occur once, and the top ten carry 5% to 6.5%. Specimen: peripheral blood. These TCRs come from a man between 45 and 60 years old with active or convalescent COVID-19.

This clone has just one count. CDR3 protein: CASSLLAGDGVSPQHF. The CDR3 bases are TGTGCCAGCAGTTTATTAGCCGGCGACGGGGTGTCCCCCCAGCATTTT. The genes are TRBV28 and TRBJ1-5, with no clear D. Germline assignment: CDR1 MDHEN and CDR2 SYDVKM. This CDR3 region has 16 residues. Trimming pared 1 base from V and 10 bases from J, leaving 20 bases between. Full variable domain (outside the CDR3, taken from reference TRBV28 and TRBJ1-5): DVKVTQSSRYLVKRTGEKVFLECVQDMDHENMFWYRQDPGLGLRLIYFSYDVKMKEKGDIPEGYSVSREKKERFSLILESASTNQTSMYLCASSLLAGDGVSPQHFGDGTRLSIL.

This clone was seen just once. The V gene is TRBV28, the J gene TRBJ1-2; tentative D call: TRBD1 (6 bases). Trimming took 2 bases from V and 6 from J, leaving 19 bases between them. This CDR3 has 16 residues. CDR1 and CDR2 from the germline V gene are MDHEN and SYDVKM. The CDR3 loop is CASSLSSVHRDHGYTF. The CDR3, as DNA: TGTGCCAGCAGTTTAAGCAGTGTTCACAGGGACCATGGCTACACCTTC.

This clone is a singleton in its sample. The chain uses TRBV10-3 and TRBJ2-4, with 14 bases lining up with TRBD2. CDR1 is ENHRY, CDR2 SYGVKD, per germline. V was pared by 8 bases and J by 0 bases, with 0 bases of the junction left unmatched. The CDR3 is 15 residues long. The CDR3: CAIGLAGGAKNIQYF. Written as DNA, the CDR3 is TGTGCCATCGGACTAGCGGGAGGAGCCAAAAACATTCAGTACTTC.

CDR3 nucleotides: TGTGCCAGCAGTTGGCAGAACCTGAACACTGAAGCTTTCTTT. It translates to CASSWQNLNTEAFF. V usage is TRBV28 and J usage is TRBJ1-1; no reliable D call. The CDR3 has 14 amino acids. V was clipped by 4 bases and J by 0 bases, with 9 bases between them. Per the germline V gene, CDR1 is MDHEN and CDR2 is SYDVKM.

The chain joins TRBV30 to TRBJ1-5, with D possibly matching TRBD1 (6 bases). The germline V gene has CDR1 GTSNPN and CDR2 SVGIG (reference sequence). V lost 2 bases, J lost 2 bases, and 22 bases lay in between. The CDR3 runs 18 residues. CDR3 nucleotides: TGTGCCTGGAGTTCCGCCGGGACATCCTGGGGTGGCAATCAGCCCCAGCATTTT. Translating gives CAWSSAGTSWGGNQPQHF.

This clone was found once. The genes are TRBV6-5 and TRBJ1-2; D is ambiguous. Trimming pared 6 bases from V and 0 bases from J, leaving 8 bases between. CDR1 is MNHEY, CDR2 SVGAGI, per germline. The length of the CDR3 is 13 residues. CDR3 sequence reads: CASRADANYGYTF. The CDR3 DNA reads as TGTGCCAGCAGGGCAGATGCTAACTATGGCTACACCTTC.

The genes are TRBV30 and TRBJ1-3; 9 bases map to TRBD1. Losses at the gene ends were 3 bases for V and 11 bases for J; bases not matched to a gene: 14. The CDR3 is 15 residues long. From germline, CDR1 is GTSNPN and CDR2 SVGIG (reference sequence). CDR3 protein: CAWRGGDRVNQAIYF. CDR3 nucleotide sequence: TGTGCCTGGAGAGGCGGGGACAGGGTCAATCAGGCCATATATTTT.

The rearrangement joins TRBV9 to TRBJ2-1, with D tentatively TRBD1 (6 bases). The germline V gene encodes CDR1 SGDLS and CDR2 YYNGEE. Trimming stripped 3 bases from V and 4 bases from J, with 14 bases between. This CDR3 is built from 15 residues. CDR3 in amino acids: CASSAGDGRYNEQFF. The CDR3 nucleotides are TGTGCCAGCAGCGCAGGGGACGGACGATACAATGAGCAGTTCTTC.

Notes on this clone: The same CDR3 also results from other DNA sequences found in this sample. The V and J genes are TRBV7-2 and TRBJ2-1; 9 bases agree with TRBD1. From germline, CDR1 is SGHTA and CDR2 FQGNSA. The CDR3 spans 15 residues. The ends lost 5 bases at V and 2 bases at J; junction bases unmatched: 4. The CDR3 is CASSLDRGTYNEQFF. The CDR3 region has the DNA TGTGCCAGCAGCCTTGACAGGGGGACCTACAATGAGCAGTTCTTC.

The CDR3 protein is CASSGDTRSRTQYF. The CDR3 nucleotides read TGTGCCAGCAGTGGGGACACTCGATCGAGGACCCAGTACTTC. The chain joins TRBV2 to TRBJ2-5; possible D gene TRBD1, 6 bases. The ends were cut back, 4 bases at V and 7 bases at J, with 16 bases in the middle. The CDR3 loop spans 14 amino acids. Germline lookup yields CDR1 SNHLY and CDR2 FYNNEI.

The V call is TRBV21-1, the J call TRBJ2-5; TRBD1 was called by the table and not checked on the DNA. TRBV21-1 is recorded as a pseudogene. The CDR3 is 15 residues long. The CDR3 loop reads CASSKVGGRGETQYF. DNA for the CDR3: TGTGCCAGCAGCAAAGTGGGAGGCAGGGGGGAGACCCAGTACTTC.

The chain is built from TRBV28 and TRBJ1-1; the match to TRBD1 covers 7 bases. CDR3 length: 12 amino acids. V shed 6 bases, J shed 7 bases, and the junction held 5 bases outside the gene matches. Germline V gene lookup returns CDR1 MDHEN and CDR2 SYDVKM. CDR3 nucleotide sequence: TGTGCCAGCAGCCAGGGGGTTGGTGAAGCTTTCTTT. The encoded protein is CASSQGVGEAFF.

The chain links TRBV5-5 to TRBJ1-1; TRBD1 matches at 9 bases. Germline V gene data show CDR1 as SGHKS and CDR2 as YYEKEE (reference sequence). J lost 0 bases, V lost 3 bases, and 0 bases had no gene match. The CDR3 loop spans 14 amino acids. The CDR3 coding sequence is TGTGCCAGCAGCTGGGACAGGGTGAACACTGAAGCTTTCTTT. Protein product: CASSWDRVNTEAFF.

The chain is built from TRBV9 and TRBJ2-1; the D gene is possibly TRBD2 (6 bases). Germline loops: CDR1 SGDLS, CDR2 YYNGEE. The CDR3 sequence is 15 residues long. Trimming took 0 bases from V and 4 from J, leaving 11 bases between them. The CDR3 region has the DNA TGTGCCAGCAGCGTAGACGGGAGCGGGTACAATGAGCAGTTCTTC. Its protein is CASSVDGSGYNEQFF.

The chain links TRBV5-1 to TRBJ2-7; 8 nucleotides match TRBD1. The V and J ends lost 0 bases and 7 bases, in that order; junction bases with no gene match: 6. Germline CDR1 SGHRS, CDR2 YFSETQ. There are 14 residues in the CDR3. CDR3 coding DNA: TGCGCCAGCAGCTTGGGGACAGGGATAATGGAGCAGTACTTC. This codes for CASSLGTGIMEQYF.

The chain uses TRBV27 and TRBJ1-1; 8 bases line up with TRBD1. V gave up 8 bases and J gave up 1 base; unmatched junction bases: 3. CDR1 and CDR2 (germline): MNHEY, SMNVEV (reference sequence). The CDR3 has 13 residues. Here the CDR3 reads CASCGQGNTEAFF. CDR3 nucleotides: TGTGCCAGCTGTGGACAGGGGAACACTGAAGCTTTCTTT.

This clone was seen many times. The chain employs TRBV7-8 and TRBJ1-2, with TRBD1 matching over 7 bases. This CDR3 is built from 14 residues. Germline V gene sequence: CDR1 SGHVS, CDR2 FQNEAQ. Unmatched junction bases numbered 6, after V lost 5 bases and J lost 3 bases. This CDR3 reads CASSNDRADYGYTF. For the CDR3, the DNA is TGTGCCAGCAGCAACGACAGGGCGGACTATGGCTACACCTTC.

This sequence joins TRBV6-5 and TRBJ2-3; TRBD1 might be the D (7 bases). Trimming left V 4 bases short and J 14 bases short, with 19 bases between. The CDR3 has 13 amino acids. The germline gives CDR1 MNHEY, CDR2 SVGAGI. The CDR3 DNA reads as TGTGCCAGCAGTTCCACGCGGGACAGTCTTACGTATTTT. This sequence encodes CASSSTRDSLTYF.

The chain is built from TRBV19 and TRBJ1-2, with 7 bases that match TRBD1. There are 13 residues in the CDR3. V lost 8 bases and J lost 5; bases outside the gene matches: 8. The germline V gene encodes CDR1 LNHDA and CDR2 SQIVND (reference sequence). CDR3: CASGDRQVYGYTF. In nucleotides, the CDR3 is TGTGCCAGTGGGGACAGACAGGTTTATGGCTACACCTTC. The full variable domain, completed using reference TRBV19 and TRBJ1-2, is DGGITQSPKYLFRKEGQNVTLSCEQNLNHDAMYWYRQDPGQGLRLIYYSQIVNDFQKGDIAEGYSVSREKKESFPLTVTSAQKNPTAFYLCASGDRQVYGYTFGSGTRLTVV.

The rearrangement uses TRBV24-1 and TRBJ2-7, with TRBD2 matching over 11 bases. This CDR3 has 22 amino acids. The J segment lost 2 bases and the V segment lost 2 bases, leaving 22 bases of the junction unmatched. Looked up from germline, CDR1 is KGHDR and CDR2 is SFDVKD. The CDR3 protein is CATSDWKGYGTSGNPRAYEQYF. The CDR3 DNA reads as TGTGCCACCAGTGATTGGAAAGGGTACGGGACTAGCGGAAACCCACGGGCCTACGAGCAGTACTTC.

The chain joins TRBV9 to TRBJ2-5; D is ambiguous. Deletions cut 0 bases from V and 1 base from J, with 10 bases between. The CDR3 has 15 residues. Germline-derived CDR1 and CDR2 are SGDLS and YYNGEE. CDR3: CASSVGQAPQETQYF. CDR3 sequence (DNA): TGTGCCAGCAGCGTAGGTCAGGCACCCCAAGAGACCCAGTACTTC.

V gene TRBV20-1 combines with J gene TRBJ1-2; maybe TRBD1 (5 bases). Germline loops: CDR1 DFQATT, CDR2 SNEGSKA (reference sequence). The V end was cut by 6 bases, the J end by 4 bases, with 9 bases between. The CDR3 runs 11 residues. The CDR3, as DNA: TGCAGTGCGACAGCCTCCTATGGCTACACCTTC. This codes for CSATASYGYTF.

CDR3 loop: CASSRDRVESAEAFF. The CDR3 bases are TGCGCCAGCTCCCGGGACAGGGTTGAGTCGGCTGAAGCTTTCTTT. The chain combines TRBV10-2 with TRBJ1-1, with TRBD1 matching 9 bases. V gave up 8 bases and J gave up 6 bases; unmatched junction bases: 13. CDR3 length equals 15 residues. The germline gives CDR1 WSHSY, CDR2 SAAADI.

The chain employs TRBV29-1 and TRBJ1-1; no clear D gene. V gave up 7 bases and J gave up 6 bases, with 15 bases separating them. CDR1 is SQVTM, CDR2 ANQGSEA, per germline. This CDR3 has 12 amino acids. For the CDR3, the DNA is TGCAGCGGTTCGACGGCCGCGGCTGAAGCTTTCTTT. Residues: CSGSTAAAEAFF.

The chain employs TRBV6-1 and TRBJ2-1; D is possibly TRBD1 (5 bases). The V and J ends lost 1 base and 1 base respectively, with 11 bases between them. This CDR3 is 16 amino acids long. Looked up from germline, CDR1 is MNHNS and CDR2 is SASEGT. CDR3 DNA sequence: TGTGCCAGCAGTGAAGTCGGGCAGGGTTCCTACAATGAGCAGTTCTTC. Translating gives CASSEVGQGSYNEQFF.